This T cell receptor beta chain was captured by sequencing in a study of blood T cells in healthy people across ages. Study results and limitations: Researchers judged that diversity estimates from one million T cells fell short of true values.

Worth noting for this clonotype: Its antigen is currently unknown.

Primers used in a second PCR of about 7 to 11 cycles were a sample-barcoded 5' primer and a J-beta primer mix. MiXCR, applied by TCRdb to the 5' RACE reads, yields one record per CDR3 protein. The sample comprises over a million distinct CDR3 sequences, around 59% of which are singletons, and roughly 7% rests with the top ten. This CDR3 is 14 amino acids long. CDR1 is DFQATT, CDR2 SNEGSKA, per germline (reference sequence). Sequenced input: blood. This receptor was taken from a man aged 18 to 29 in good health. The chain recombines TRBV20-1 with TRBJ2-5; 14 nucleotides align to TRBD2. TRBJ2-7 matches the DNA end more closely, so the J call is doubtful. This CDR3 is CSAETSGRAFEQYF. The CDR3 DNA reads TGCAGTGCAGAGACTAGCGGGAGGGCCTTCGAGCAGTACTTC.